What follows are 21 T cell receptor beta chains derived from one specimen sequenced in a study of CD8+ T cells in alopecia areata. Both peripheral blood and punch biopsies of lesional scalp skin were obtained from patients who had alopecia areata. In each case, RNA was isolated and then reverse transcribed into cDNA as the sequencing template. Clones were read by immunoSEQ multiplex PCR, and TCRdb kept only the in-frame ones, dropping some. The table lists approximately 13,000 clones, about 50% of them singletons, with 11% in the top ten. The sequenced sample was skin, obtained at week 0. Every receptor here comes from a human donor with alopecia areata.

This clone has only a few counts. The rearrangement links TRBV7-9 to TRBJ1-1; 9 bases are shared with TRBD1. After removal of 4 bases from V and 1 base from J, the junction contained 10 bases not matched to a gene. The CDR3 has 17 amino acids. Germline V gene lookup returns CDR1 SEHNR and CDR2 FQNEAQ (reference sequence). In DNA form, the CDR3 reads TGTGCCAGCAGCTCCTCCCTCGGGACAGGGCCGAACACTGAAGCTTTCTTT. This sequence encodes CASSSSLGTGPNTEAFF.

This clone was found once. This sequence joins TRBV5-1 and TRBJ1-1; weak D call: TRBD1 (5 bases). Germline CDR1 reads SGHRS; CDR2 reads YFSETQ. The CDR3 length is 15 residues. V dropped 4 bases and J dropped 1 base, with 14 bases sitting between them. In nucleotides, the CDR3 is TGCGCCAGCAGCCCCCTGGGCAGGGCGAACACTGAAGCTTTCTTT. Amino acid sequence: CASSPLGRANTEAFF.

The CDR3 sequence: CSVDGYNEQFF. Written as DNA, the CDR3 is TGCAGCGTTGACGGGTACAATGAGCAGTTCTTC. The V gene is TRBV29-1, the J gene TRBJ2-1; D gene unclear. CDR1 is SQVTM, CDR2 ANQGSEA, per germline. The ends were cut back, 3 bases at V and 4 bases at J, with 4 bases in the middle. The CDR3 is 11 amino acids.

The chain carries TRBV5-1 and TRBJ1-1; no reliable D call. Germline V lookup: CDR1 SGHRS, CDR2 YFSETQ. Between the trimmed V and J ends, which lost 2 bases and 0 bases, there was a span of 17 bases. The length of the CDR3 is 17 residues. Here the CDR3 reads CASSFSGRFFMNTEAFF. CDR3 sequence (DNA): TGCGCCAGCAGCTTCTCCGGTAGGTTTTTTATGAACACTGAAGCTTTCTTT.

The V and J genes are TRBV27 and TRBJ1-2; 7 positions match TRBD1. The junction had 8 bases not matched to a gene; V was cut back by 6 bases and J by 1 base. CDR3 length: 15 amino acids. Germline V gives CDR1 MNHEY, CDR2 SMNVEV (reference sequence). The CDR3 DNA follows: TGTGCCAGCAGACCTACAGGGGTGGGTAACTATGGCTACACCTTC. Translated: CASRPTGVGNYGYTF.

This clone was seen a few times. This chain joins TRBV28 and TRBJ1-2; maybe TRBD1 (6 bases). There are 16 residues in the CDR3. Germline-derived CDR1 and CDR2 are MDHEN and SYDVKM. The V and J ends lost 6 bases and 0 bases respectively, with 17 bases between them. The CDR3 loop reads CASRLQGLPSNYGYTF. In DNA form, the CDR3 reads TGTGCCAGCAGGCTTCAGGGGCTACCATCTAACTATGGCTACACCTTC.

CDR3 sequence (DNA): TGTGCCACCCTAAAAGACAGGGATAGCTATGGCTACACCTTC. Encoded protein: CATLKDRDSYGYTF. The V call is TRBV19, the J call TRBJ1-2, with 7 bases aligning to TRBD1. Germline values: CDR1 LNHDA, CDR2 SQIVND (reference sequence). After removal of 10 bases from V and 4 bases from J, the junction contained 12 bases not matched to a gene. The CDR3 covers 14 residues. The full variable domain, its missing parts supplied by reference TRBV19 and TRBJ1-2, is DGGITQSPKYLFRKEGQNVTLSCEQNLNHDAMYWYRQDPGQGLRLIYYSQIVNDFQKGDIAEGYSVSREKKESFPLTVTSAQKNPTAFYLCATLKDRDSYGYTFGSGTRLTVV.

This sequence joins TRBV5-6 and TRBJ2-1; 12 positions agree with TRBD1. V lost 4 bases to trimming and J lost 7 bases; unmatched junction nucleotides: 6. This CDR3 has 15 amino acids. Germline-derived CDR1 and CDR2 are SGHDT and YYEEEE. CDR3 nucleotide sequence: TGTGCCAGCAGCCTGGGACAGGGGGCGCGAAATGAGCAGTTCTTC. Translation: CASSLGQGARNEQFF.

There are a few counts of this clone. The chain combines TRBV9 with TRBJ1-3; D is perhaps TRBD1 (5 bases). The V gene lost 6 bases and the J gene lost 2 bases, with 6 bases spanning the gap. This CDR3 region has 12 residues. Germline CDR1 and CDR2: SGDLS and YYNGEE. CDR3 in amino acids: CASKGAGNTIYF. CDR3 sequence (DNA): TGTGCCAGCAAAGGGGCTGGAAACACCATATATTTT. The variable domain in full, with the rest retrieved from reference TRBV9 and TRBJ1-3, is DSGVTQTPKHLITATGQRVTLRCSPRSGDLSVYWYQQSLDQGLQFLIQYYNGEERAKGNILERFSAQQFPDLHSELNLSSLELGDSALYFCASKGAGNTIYFGEGSWLTVV.

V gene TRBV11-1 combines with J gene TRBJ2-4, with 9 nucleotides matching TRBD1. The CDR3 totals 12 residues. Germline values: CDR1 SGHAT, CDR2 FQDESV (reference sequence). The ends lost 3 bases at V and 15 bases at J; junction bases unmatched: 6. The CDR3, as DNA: TGTGCCAGCAGCTTTGACAGGGGGGAGACGTACTTC. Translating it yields CASSFDRGETYF.

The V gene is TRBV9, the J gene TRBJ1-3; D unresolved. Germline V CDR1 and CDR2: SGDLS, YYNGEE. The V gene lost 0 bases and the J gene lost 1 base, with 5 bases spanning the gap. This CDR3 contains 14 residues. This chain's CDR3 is CASSVGTSGNTIYF. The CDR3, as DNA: TGTGCCAGCAGCGTAGGAACATCTGGAAACACCATATATTTT.

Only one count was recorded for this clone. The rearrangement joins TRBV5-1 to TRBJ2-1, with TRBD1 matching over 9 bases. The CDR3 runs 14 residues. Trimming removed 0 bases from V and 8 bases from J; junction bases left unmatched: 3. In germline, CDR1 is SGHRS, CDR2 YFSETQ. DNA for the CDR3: TGCGCCAGCAGCTTGGTTACAGGGGGCGATGAGCAGTTCTTC. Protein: CASSLVTGGDEQFF.

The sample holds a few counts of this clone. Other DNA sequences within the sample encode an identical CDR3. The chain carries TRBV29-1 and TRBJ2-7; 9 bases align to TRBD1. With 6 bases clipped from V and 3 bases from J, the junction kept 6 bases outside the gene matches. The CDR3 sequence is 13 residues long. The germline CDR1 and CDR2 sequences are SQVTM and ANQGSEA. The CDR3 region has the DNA TGCAGCGTACCGGACAGGGGCGGCTACGAGCAGTACTTC. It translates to CSVPDRGGYEQYF.

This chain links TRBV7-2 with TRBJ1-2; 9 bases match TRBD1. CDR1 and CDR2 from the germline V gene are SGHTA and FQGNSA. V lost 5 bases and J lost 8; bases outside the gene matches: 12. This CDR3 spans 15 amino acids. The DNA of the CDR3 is TGTGCCAGCAGCCCCGGACTCGACAGGGGGTACGGCTACACCTTC. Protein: CASSPGLDRGYGYTF.

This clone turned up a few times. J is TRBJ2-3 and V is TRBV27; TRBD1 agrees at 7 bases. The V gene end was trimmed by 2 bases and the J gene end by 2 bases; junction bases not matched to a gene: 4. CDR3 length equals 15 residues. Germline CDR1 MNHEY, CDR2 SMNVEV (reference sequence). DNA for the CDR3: TGTGCCAGCAGTTTAGTACAGGGGCTCACAGATACGCAGTATTTT. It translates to CASSLVQGLTDTQYF.

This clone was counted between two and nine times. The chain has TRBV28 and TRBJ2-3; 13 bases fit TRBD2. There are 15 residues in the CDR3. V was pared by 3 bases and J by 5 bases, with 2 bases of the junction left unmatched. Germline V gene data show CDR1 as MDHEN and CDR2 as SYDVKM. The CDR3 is CASSLGLAGLDTQYF. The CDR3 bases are TGTGCCAGCAGTTTGGGACTAGCGGGGTTAGATACGCAGTATTTT. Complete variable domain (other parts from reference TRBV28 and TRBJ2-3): DVKVTQSSRYLVKRTGEKVFLECVQDMDHENMFWYRQDPGLGLRLIYFSYDVKMKEKGDIPEGYSVSREKKERFSLILESASTNQTSMYLCASSLGLAGLDTQYFGPGTRLTVL.

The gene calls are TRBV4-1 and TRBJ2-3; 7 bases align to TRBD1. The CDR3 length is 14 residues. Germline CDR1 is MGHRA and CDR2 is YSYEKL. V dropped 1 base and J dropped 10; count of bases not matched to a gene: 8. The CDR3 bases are TGCGCCAGCAGCCAAGGACAGGGTCCAGGCGCGCAGTATTTT. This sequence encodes CASSQGQGPGAQYF.

The CDR3 DNA is TGCAGCGTCCCTTCCGGACTAGCAAGAGGGACCCAGTACTTC. It yields the protein CSVPSGLARGTQYF. This rearrangement joins TRBV29-1 to TRBJ2-5; 8 bases map to TRBD2. Germline lookup yields CDR1 SQVTM and CDR2 ANQGSEA. V dropped 6 bases and J dropped 7; count of bases not matched to a gene: 13. The CDR3 covers 14 residues.

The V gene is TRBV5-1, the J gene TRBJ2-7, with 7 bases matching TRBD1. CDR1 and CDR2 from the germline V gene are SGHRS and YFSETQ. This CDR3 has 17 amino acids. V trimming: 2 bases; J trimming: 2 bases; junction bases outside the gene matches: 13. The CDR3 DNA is TGCGCCAGCAGCTTTGGCCCCCGGGACAGCCGGGCCTACGAGCAGTACTTC. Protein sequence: CASSFGPRDSRAYEQYF.

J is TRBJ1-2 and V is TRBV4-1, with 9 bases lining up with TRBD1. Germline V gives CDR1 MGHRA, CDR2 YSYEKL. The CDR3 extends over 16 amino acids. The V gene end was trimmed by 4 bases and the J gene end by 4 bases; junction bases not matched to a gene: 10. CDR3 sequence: CASSRGTGQGTYGYTF. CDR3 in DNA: TGCGCCAGCAGCCGAGGGACAGGGCAGGGGACCTATGGCTACACCTTC.

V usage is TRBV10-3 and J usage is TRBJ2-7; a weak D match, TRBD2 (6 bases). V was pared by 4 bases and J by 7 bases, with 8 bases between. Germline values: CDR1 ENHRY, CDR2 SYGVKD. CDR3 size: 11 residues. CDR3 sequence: CAISGRGEQYF. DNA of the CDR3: TGTGCCATCAGTGGCCGGGGGGAGCAGTACTTC.